This TCR beta chain was sequenced in a study of blood T cell repertoires in COVID-19 (TCRdb year 2020). Background for the entire study: The collaborator samples originated in the United States, Italy and Spain and spanned the acute and convalescent phases of COVID-19. The prospective study material was composed of cDNA or gDNA derived from T cells, B-cell-depleted T cells, or PBMCs. Deeply sampled blood TCRbeta repertoires from subjects exposed to, actively infected with, or recovered from COVID-19 were included in the dataset. The repertoires were made available in a free public database intended to serve as a resource for research on the immune response to SARS-CoV-2. The samples were drawn from two sources: the first 160 participants of the ongoing ImmuneRACE study, and 1,000 to 1,500 subjects contributed by 6 global collaborators. The sample metadata nearly always contained a de-identified subject ID, COVID-19 status, age in years and sex. Where HLA class I and class II types were available, the types were taken from metadata supplied by the sample provider, not from assay-based typing.

To note about this clone: Its antigen is still unknown. Qualities for individual bases were not recorded, and no much larger clone is one base off.

TCRbeta CDR3 regions were amplified from genomic DNA by means of the immunoSEQ Assay, a bias-controlled multiplex PCR. In the source study's methods: The number of nucleated cells in each sample was estimated by amplification of reference gene primers within the assay. To quantify the absolute abundance of each unique TCRbeta CDR3 rearrangement, sequence reads were collapsed and filtered. For each sample, productive Simpson clonality was calculated by taking the square root of Simpson's diversity index across productive rearrangements. In its TCRdb copy, this immuneACCESS table keeps in-frame sequences only and misses some clones. Where compared with another copy, unresolved V genes explain less than half of these, and the others have no known cause. The V and J calls and the clone size are those of that table, but D and trimming were determined from the DNA. The sample contains around 310,000 clones, nearly 90% of them found a single time. In total, the top ten clones hold under 1.1% of the sample.

One collaborating source in Seattle enrolled patients during active infection and followed them longitudinally through the course of disease. Whole blood was collected in K2EDTA tubes by collaborating institutions according to the institutions' own protocols. Collaborator samples were shipped for TCRbeta analysis as frozen whole blood, isolated PBMCs, or DNA extracted from either sample type. What the study reported, not specific to this receptor: How much clinical and demographic metadata was included differed by source and by participant, and the metadata was provided uncurated.

The CDR3 goes from the cysteine to the phenylalanine over 14 residues. Only CDR3 DNA remains: 42 bases, in frame from the first base. V is shortened by 1 base, J by 0 bases, and the region joining them spans 8 bases. CDR1 and CDR2, per the germline V gene (reference sequence), are GTSNPN and SVGIG. The clonotype originates from a woman aged 35 to 49 with COVID-19, enrolled during active disease. The V gene is TRBV30 and the J gene is TRBJ2-3, with TRBD1 perhaps the D gene, on 6 matching bases. The sequenced sample consisted of peripheral blood. The nucleotides read TGTGCCTGGAGTGGCGGACAGAGCACAGATACGCAGTATTTT. Its protein product is CAWSGGQSTDTQYF.